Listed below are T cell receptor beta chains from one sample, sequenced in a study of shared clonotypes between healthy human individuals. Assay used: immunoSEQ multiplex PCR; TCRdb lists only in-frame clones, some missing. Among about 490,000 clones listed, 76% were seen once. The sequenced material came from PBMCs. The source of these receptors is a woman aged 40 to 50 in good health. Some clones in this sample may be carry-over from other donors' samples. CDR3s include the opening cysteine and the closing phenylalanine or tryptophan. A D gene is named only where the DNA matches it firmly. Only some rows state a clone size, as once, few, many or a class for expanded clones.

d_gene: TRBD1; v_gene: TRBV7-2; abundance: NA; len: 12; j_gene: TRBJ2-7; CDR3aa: CASSLDRGEQYF; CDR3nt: TGTGCCAGCAGCCTGGACAGGGGAGAGCAGTACTTC
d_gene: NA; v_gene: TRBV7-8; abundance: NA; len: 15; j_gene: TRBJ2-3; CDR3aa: CASSLAGSGTDTQYF; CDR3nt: TGTGCCAGCAGCTTAGCGGGCAGTGGCACAGATACGCAGTATTTT
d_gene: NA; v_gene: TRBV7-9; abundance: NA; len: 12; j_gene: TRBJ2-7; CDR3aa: CASSQSYSEQYF; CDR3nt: TGTGCCAGCAGCCAAAGTTATTCCGAGCAGTACTTC
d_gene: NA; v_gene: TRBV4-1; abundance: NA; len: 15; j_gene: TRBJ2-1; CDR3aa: CASSQEGGSYNEQFF; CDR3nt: TGCGCCAGCAGCCAAGAAGGCGGCTCCTACAATGAGCAGTTCTTC
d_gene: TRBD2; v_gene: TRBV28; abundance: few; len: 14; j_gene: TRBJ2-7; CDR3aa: CATKRGRASYEQYF; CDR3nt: TGTGCCACCAAACGCGGGAGGGCCTCCTACGAGCAGTACTTC
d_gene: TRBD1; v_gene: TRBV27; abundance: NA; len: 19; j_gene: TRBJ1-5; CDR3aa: CASRRPGTGGSVSNQPQHF; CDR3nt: TGTGCCAGCCGTCGTCCCGGGACAGGGGGGAGTGTCAGCAATCAGCCCCAGCATTTT
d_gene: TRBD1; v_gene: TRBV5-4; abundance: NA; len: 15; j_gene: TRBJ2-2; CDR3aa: CASSFDFRGTGELFF; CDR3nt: TGTGCCAGCAGCTTTGATTTCAGGGGGACCGGGGAGCTGTTTTTT
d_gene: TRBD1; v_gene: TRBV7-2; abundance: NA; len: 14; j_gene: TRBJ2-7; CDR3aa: CASSMDRTTYEQYF; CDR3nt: TGTGCCAGCAGCATGGACAGGACCACCTACGAGCAGTACTTC
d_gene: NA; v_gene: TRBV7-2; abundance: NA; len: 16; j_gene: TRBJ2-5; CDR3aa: CASSLPSATYKETQYF; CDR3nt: TGTGCCAGCAGCTTACCAAGCGCGACTTATAAAGAGACCCAGTACTTC
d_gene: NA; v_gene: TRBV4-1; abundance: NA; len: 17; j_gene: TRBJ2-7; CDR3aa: CASSQRPGDVTLSEQYF; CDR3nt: TGCGCCAGCAGCCAACGCCCGGGGGACGTTACCCTTAGTGAGCAGTACTTC
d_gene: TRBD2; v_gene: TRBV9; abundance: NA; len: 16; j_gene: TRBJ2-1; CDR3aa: CASSVGLLAGYNEQFF; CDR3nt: TGTGCCAGCAGCGTAGGTTTATTAGCGGGCTACAATGAGCAGTTCTTC
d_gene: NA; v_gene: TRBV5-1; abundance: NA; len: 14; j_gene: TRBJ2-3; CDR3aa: CASSLGQDTDTQYF; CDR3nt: TGCGCCAGCAGCTTGGGACAGGACACAGATACGCAGTATTTT